These 29 T cell receptor beta chains were sequenced from one sample in a study of tissue T cells after allogeneic stem cell transplantation. Using immunoSEQ multiplex PCR, the repertoire was profiled, and TCRdb retains in-frame clones only, with some absent. The sample records around 1,600 clones, 35% to 50% being singletons. Sample time point: mouse harvest day 14 after allogeneic transplant. The graft held 10^6 splenic CD5+ T cells and 10^7 T-cell-depleted bone marrow cells. Sequenced sample: spleen. The receptor source for this set is a female BALB/c mouse given C57BL/6 T cells with graft-versus-host disease after an allogeneic hematopoietic cell transplant.

For this clone: Here the gene names and germline are mouse. From the germline J gene comes the end of the CDR3, since the read stops 1 residue before it. The chain combines TRBV5 with TRBJ1-4; a weak D match, TRBD1 (6 bases). Germline V gene lookup returns CDR1 LGHNA and CDR2 YNLKQL (reference sequence). The CDR3 loop spans 14 amino acids. The ends were cut back, 4 bases at V and 2 bases at J, with 8 bases in the middle. The CDR3 region is CASSPGHSNERLFF. The covered CDR3 bases are TGTGCCAGCAGCCCGGGACACTCCAACGAAAGATTATTT.

Turning to this clone: Genes and germline come from the mouse. With the read ending 1 residue before the CDR3 end, the germline J gene is used to fill in that end. This chain uses TRBV12-1 with TRBJ1-5; D is unclear. Trimming left V 4 bases short and J 0 bases short, with 9 bases between. The CDR3 is 14 residues long. CDR1 is SGHSN and CDR2 is HYEKVE in the germline V gene. CDR3 DNA (partial): TGTGCCAGCTCCCCGACAAATAACAACCAGGCTCCGCTT. Amino acids: CASSPTNNNQAPL. The complete CDR3 protein is CASSPTNNNQAPLF.

On this clone itself: The gene symbols are mouse symbols. The read stops 1 residue short of the end of the CDR3; the missing end is completed from the germline J gene. This chain uses TRBV26 with TRBJ2-3; a weak D match, TRBD1 (6 bases). The CDR3 loop spans 14 amino acids. Per germline, CDR1 KGHPV and CDR2 FQNQEV (reference sequence). Trimming took off 4 bases at V and 0 bases at J, with 8 bases between the two ends. CDR3 sequence: CASSPGASAETLYF. The CDR3 DNA, read in part, is TGTGCCAGCAGTCCAGGGGCTAGTGCAGAAACGCTGTAT.

Notes on this clone: A read error may account for a junction end that differs from germline. The listed genes are named as in mouse. Read data end 1 residue before the CDR3 end; the end is taken from the germline J gene. The chain carries TRBV29 and TRBJ2-4, with 7 bases lining up with TRBD2. Germline CDR1 and CDR2: MSHET and SYDVDS. This CDR3 is 16 amino acids long. Here the CDR3 reads CASSDGPGGSQNTLYF. The DNA read from the CDR3 is TGTGCCAGCAGTGATGGGCCGGGGGGGAGTCAAAACACCTTGTAC.

This clone is large within its sample. Germline and genes: mouse. Sequencing ends 1 residue short of the CDR3 end; the germline J gene provides the rest. The chain is built from TRBV22 and TRBJ2-1; the table's D call, TRBD1, was not checked against the DNA. TRBV22 is assigned pseudogene status. The CDR3 is 14 amino acids. CDR3 amino acids: CASSCTENYAEQFF. The sequenced part of the CDR3 DNA is TGTGCCAGCAGTTGTACAGAAAACTATGCTGAGCAGTTC.

Turning to this clone: Genes and germline come from the mouse. The observed sequence ends 1 residue before the CDR3 terminus, with the missing tail filled in from the germline J gene. V gene TRBV3 combines with J gene TRBJ1-1; 8 nucleotides match TRBD1. Looked up from germline, CDR1 is SNHLY and CDR2 is FYNGKV (reference sequence). The V segment lost 7 bases and the J segment 3 bases; nucleotides outside the gene matches: 4. The CDR3 totals 13 residues. The sequenced part of the CDR3 DNA is TGTGCCAGCAACAGGGGGAGGGACACAGAAGTCTTC. It codes for CASNRGRDTEVF. The whole CDR3 sequence is CASNRGRDTEVFF.

This clone rates as large. The gene names given are mouse names. CDR3 bases read: TGTGCAAGCAGCTCGACCGGGACAGGGGCTGGAAATACGCTCTAT. It yields the protein CASSSTGTGAGNTLY. The whole CDR3 reads CASSSTGTGAGNTLYF. The chain recombines TRBV16 with TRBJ1-3; 10 nucleotides line up with TRBD1. The read falls 1 residue short of the CDR3 end, and the missing part is taken from the germline J gene. CDR1 and CDR2 from the germline V gene are SGHSA and FRNQAP. The CDR3 contains 16 residues. V gave up 4 bases and J gave up 2 bases; unmatched junction bases: 5.

Points on this clone: All gene names here are mouse names. The read terminates 1 residue ahead of where the CDR3 ends, so the germline J gene completes it. The chain carries TRBV5 and TRBJ2-2, with D perhaps matching TRBD1 (6 bases). From germline, CDR1 is LGHNA and CDR2 YNLKQL (reference sequence). V was trimmed by 1 base and J by 0 bases, leaving 6 bases between them. CDR3 size: 15 residues. Here the CDR3 reads CASSQGTANTGQLYF. CDR3 bases read: TGTGCCAGCAGCCAAGGGACAGCAAACACCGGGCAGCTCTAC.

A word on this clone: The gene symbols are mouse symbols. The CDR3 extends 1 residue past the end of the read, so its final part is completed from the germline J gene. The chain joins TRBV26 to TRBJ2-2; maybe TRBD1 (6 bases). V gave up 4 bases and J gave up 1 base, with 7 bases separating them. The germline CDR1 and CDR2 sequences are KGHPV and FQNQEV (reference sequence). The CDR3 is 14 amino acids. The CDR3 reads CASSQGENTGQLYF. The CDR3 bases that were read are TGTGCCAGCAGTCAGGGGGAAAACACCGGGCAGCTCTAC.

As to this clone: Mouse gene names and germline throughout. Sequencing ends 1 residue short of the CDR3 end; the germline J gene provides the rest. The chain joins TRBV4 to TRBJ2-7; D unclear. Germline V lookup: CDR1 LGHDT, CDR2 YNNKQL (reference sequence). The CDR3 loop spans 13 amino acids. V lost 4 bases, J lost 0 bases, and 7 bases lay in between. Here the CDR3 reads CASSLQNSYEQYF. The DNA read from the CDR3 is TGTGCCAGCAGCTTACAAAACTCCTATGAACAGTAC.

This clone was observed a few times. Mouse gene names and germline throughout. The read is 1 residue too short to cover the CDR3 end, so that end is filled in from the germline J gene. This sequence joins TRBV26 and TRBJ1-2, with 8 positions matching TRBD1. Trimming removed 4 bases from V and 7 bases from J; junction bases left unmatched: 5. The CDR3 sequence is 13 residues long. The germline gives CDR1 KGHPV, CDR2 FQNQEV (reference sequence). CDR3 amino acids: CASSPGQGLDYTF. The sequenced CDR3 bases are TGTGCCAGCAGTCCCGGACAGGGCCTCGACTACACC. The full variable domain, its missing parts supplied by reference TRBV26 and TRBJ1-2, is NSKVIQTPRYLVKGQGQKAKMRCIPEKGHPVVFWYQQNKNNEFKFLINFQNQEVLQQIDMTEKRFSAECPSNSPCSLEIQSSEAGDSALYLCASSPGQGLDYTFGSGTRLLVI.

Worth noting for this clone: Genes and germline are mouse. The read is 1 residue too short to cover the CDR3 end, so that end is filled in from the germline J gene. The rearrangement links TRBV29 to TRBJ2-5; 9 nucleotides agree with TRBD1. The CDR3 is 14 amino acids. The V gene end was trimmed by 3 bases and the J gene end by 5 bases; junction bases not matched to a gene: 3. Looked up from germline, CDR1 is MSHET and CDR2 is SYDVDS. The CDR3 region is CASSLGTGLDTQYF. The part of the CDR3 DNA that was read is TGTGCTAGCAGTTTGGGGACAGGGCTAGACACCCAGTAC.

As regards this clone: Genes and germline come from the mouse. Partial CDR3 DNA: TGTGCCAGCAGCCAATCGCAGGGTGCAGAAACGCTGTAT. Translating it yields CASSQSQGAETLY. The full CDR3 is CASSQSQGAETLYF. This chain links TRBV5 with TRBJ2-3; D remains unclear. The read halts 1 residue ahead of the CDR3 end, with the missing end drawn from the germline J gene. Trimming took off 2 bases at V and 1 base at J, with 7 bases between the two ends. The CDR3 contains 14 residues. CDR1 is LGHNA and CDR2 is YNLKQL in the germline V gene (reference sequence).

Regarding this clone: Gene names and germline match the mouse. The sequence runs out 1 residue before the end of the CDR3; the remainder is reconstructed from the germline J gene. The rearrangement joins TRBV20 to TRBJ2-5; 12 nucleotides match TRBD2. CDR3 length: 14 amino acids. After removal of 1 base from V and 6 bases from J, the junction contained 2 bases not matched to a gene. Germline V gives CDR1 GFQATS, CDR2 STVNSAI. The chain's CDR3 is CGARGDWGADTQYF. The covered CDR3 bases are TGTGGTGCTAGGGGGGACTGGGGGGCGGACACCCAGTAC. Full variable domain (missing parts from reference TRBV20 and TRBJ2-5): GALVYQYPRRTICKSGTSMRMECQAVGFQATSVAWYRQSPQKTFELIALSTVNSAIKYEQNFTQEKFPISHPNLSFSSMTVLNAYLEDRGLYLCGARGDWGADTQYFGPGTRLLVL.

The sample holds a few counts of this clone. Genes and germline are mouse. The read ends 1 residue early relative to the CDR3; the germline J gene fills the gap. The rearrangement joins TRBV4 to TRBJ2-7, with TRBD1 matching over 8 bases. Germline V CDR1 and CDR2: LGHDT, YNNKQL (reference sequence). The CDR3 is 14 amino acids. The J segment lost 6 bases and the V segment lost 3 bases, leaving 7 bases of the junction unmatched. Incomplete CDR3 DNA: TGTGCCAGCAGCTACCAGGGGGCGAGAGGTGAACAGTAC. Its protein product is CASSYQGARGEQY. The complete CDR3 reads CASSYQGARGEQYF.

This clone is judged medium-sized. Genes and germline come from the mouse. The read comes to an end 1 residue before the CDR3 does, leaving the germline J gene to fill in the end. This chain connects TRBV22 to TRBJ1-5. TRBV22 is shown as a pseudogene. This CDR3 contains 14 residues. The CDR3 reads CASSGGGNNQAPLF. The covered CDR3 bases are TGTGCCAGCAGTGGGGGCGGGAACAACCAGGCTCCGCTT.

This clone was seen only once. Genes and germline are mouse. The read comes to an end 1 residue before the CDR3 does, leaving the germline J gene to fill in the end. The chain links TRBV12-1 to TRBJ1-3; no reliable D call. Germline assignment: CDR1 SGHSN and CDR2 HYEKVE. V was trimmed by 2 bases and J by 0 bases, leaving 7 bases between them. The CDR3 length is 14 residues. The CDR3: CASSQHNSGNTLYF. Partial CDR3 DNA: TGTGCCAGCTCTCAGCACAATTCTGGAAATACGCTCTAT.

Comments on this clone: Gene names refer to mouse genes. The read finishes 1 residue shy of the CDR3 end, and the germline J gene is used to complete it. The chain carries TRBV26 and TRBJ2-5; D perhaps matches TRBD2 (6 bases). With 4 bases removed from V and 3 bases from J, the gap between germline ends came to 8 bases. Germline loops: CDR1 KGHPV, CDR2 FQNQEV (reference sequence). CDR3 size: 13 residues. The CDR3 loop is CASSQGLQDTQYF. CDR3 DNA (partial): TGTGCCAGCAGTCAGGGACTTCAAGACACCCAGTAC.

This clone is large in the sample. Gene names are mouse gene names. The read is 1 residue too short to cover the CDR3 end, so that end is filled in from the germline J gene. This sequence joins TRBV3 and TRBJ2-5; D is perhaps TRBD1 (6 bases). From germline, CDR1 is SNHLY and CDR2 FYNGKV (reference sequence). The CDR3 contains 14 residues. V lost 1 base to trimming and J lost 2 bases, with 7 bases between them. The sequenced CDR3 bases are TGTGCCAGCAGCTTAGGGGACATCCAAGACACCCAGTAC. Its translation is CASSLGDIQDTQY. The complete CDR3 protein is CASSLGDIQDTQYF.

As concerns this clone: Gene and germline names: mouse. Coverage ceases 1 residue before the CDR3 finishes, and the germline J gene fills in the end. This chain uses TRBV12-2 with TRBJ1-2; no reliable D call. Deletions cut 0 bases from V and 6 bases from J, with 7 bases between. The CDR3 covers 12 residues. Germline CDR1 SGHLS, CDR2 HYDKME. The DNA read from the CDR3 is TGTGCCAGCTCTCTCAGGGATCCCGACTACACC. Translated, it gives CASSLRDPDYT. The CDR3 in full is CASSLRDPDYTF.

Comments on this clone: Gene names are the mouse ones. The CDR3 extends 1 residue past the end of the read, so its final part is completed from the germline J gene. The V and J genes are TRBV16 and TRBJ1-3; the D is unclear. Trimming took 1 base from V and 0 from J, leaving 7 bases between them. CDR3 size: 15 residues. Germline loops: CDR1 SGHSA, CDR2 FRNQAP. The CDR3 bases that were read are TGTGCAAGCAGCTTAGCGACCTTTTCTGGAAATACGCTCTAT. This gives the protein CASSLATFSGNTLY. The whole CDR3 protein reads CASSLATFSGNTLYF.

Worth noting for this clone: The germline and genes are mouse ones. The sequence runs out 1 residue before the end of the CDR3; the remainder is reconstructed from the germline J gene. This chain connects TRBV13-3 to TRBJ2-2; 12 bases are a match to TRBD2. The CDR3 is 16 residues long. In germline, CDR1 is NNHDY, CDR2 SYVADS. V trimming: 5 bases; J trimming: 2 bases; junction bases outside the gene matches: 4. The part of the CDR3 DNA that was read is TGTGCCAGCAGCAGACTGGGGGGGCGCAACACCGGGCAGCTCTAC. As protein: CASSRLGGRNTGQLY. From start to end, the CDR3 is CASSRLGGRNTGQLYF. The full variable domain, in which reference TRBV13-3 and TRBJ2-2 provide the parts outside the CDR3, is EAAVTQSPRSKVAVTGGKVTLSCHQTNNHDYMYWYRQDTGHGLRLIHYSYVADSTEKGDIPDGYKASRPSQENFSLILELASLSQTAVYFCASSRLGGRNTGQLYFGEGSKLTVL.

As concerns this clone: Genes and germline are mouse. The CDR3 end lies 1 residue beyond the end of the read and is filled in from the germline J gene. The chain links TRBV5 to TRBJ2-4, with TRBD2 as a possible D gene (6 bases). The V end was cut by 2 bases, the J end by 6 bases, with 9 bases between. This CDR3 contains 13 residues. In germline, CDR1 is LGHNA, CDR2 YNLKQL (reference sequence). CDR3 sequence reads: CASSQPGVNTLYF. CDR3 DNA (partial): TGTGCCAGCAGCCAACCTGGGGTTAACACCTTGTAC.

As for this clone: Gene names denote mouse genes. The sequence runs out 1 residue before the end of the CDR3; the remainder is reconstructed from the germline J gene. The chain combines TRBV5 with TRBJ1-1; D gene uncertain. V gave up 0 bases and J gave up 0 bases, with 8 bases separating them. The germline CDR1 and CDR2 sequences are LGHNA and YNLKQL (reference sequence). This CDR3 has 15 residues. CDR3 DNA, as far as it was read: TGTGCCAGCAGCCAAGATGGGGTGGCAAACACAGAAGTCTTC. Protein sequence: CASSQDGVANTEVF. The full CDR3 sequence reads CASSQDGVANTEVFF.

This clone is medium-sized. Any gene name here is a mouse gene name. The read comes to an end 1 residue before the CDR3 does, leaving the germline J gene to fill in the end. This CDR3 is also generated by other DNA sequences in the sample. This chain connects TRBV29 to TRBJ1-6; TRBD1 might be the D (6 bases). TRBJ1-6 has ORF status, its function being uncertain. The V gene lost 2 bases and the J gene lost 1 base, with 6 bases spanning the gap. The germline V gene has CDR1 MSHET and CDR2 SYDVDS. CDR3 length: 15 residues. The DNA read from the CDR3 is TGTGCTAGCAGTTTAGGGGGCTCCTATAATTCGCCCCTCTAC. Amino acids: CASSLGGSYNSPLY. The whole CDR3 sequence reads CASSLGGSYNSPLYF.

As regards this clone: Gene names are the mouse ones. The CDR3 extends 1 residue past the end of the read, so its final part is completed from the germline J gene. V is TRBV31 and J is TRBJ1-4; possible D gene TRBD1, 6 bases. Germline assignment: CDR1 GKSSPN and CDR2 SITVG. CDR3 length equals 16 residues. Trimming took off 0 bases at V and 0 bases at J, with 11 bases between the two ends. Partial CDR3 DNA: TGTGCCTGGAGTCTTGGGACAATAATTTCCAACGAAAGATTATTT. Residues: CAWSLGTIISNERLF. The CDR3 reads in full as CAWSLGTIISNERLFF.

On this clone itself: Mouse gene names apply. The read ends 1 residue shy of where the CDR3 ends; the end is completed using the germline J gene. V is TRBV12-1 and J is TRBJ2-5, with a tentative D call TRBD2 (6 bases). The CDR3 sequence is 15 residues long. Germline V gene lookup returns CDR1 SGHSN and CDR2 HYEKVE. Deletions cut 4 bases from V and 0 bases from J, with 13 bases between. CDR3 in amino acids: CASSPGLLNQDTQYF. The DNA read from the CDR3 is TGTGCCAGCTCCCCTGGACTGCTTAACCAAGACACCCAGTAC.

With regard to this clone: Mouse names are used for the genes. The CDR3 goes on 1 residue after the read ends, and that part is filled in from the germline J gene. This chain connects TRBV26 to TRBJ1-2; D is unresolved. The germline V gene has CDR1 KGHPV and CDR2 FQNQEV (reference sequence). The CDR3 contains 11 residues. The germline V and J ends were trimmed by 2 bases and 9 bases, with 7 bases remaining between them. Incomplete CDR3 DNA: TGTGCCAGCAGTCTGGAGACCTACTACACC. Translated: CASSLETYYT. In full, the CDR3 reads CASSLETYYTF.

This clone showed up just a few times. Germline and genes here are mouse. The sequenced fragment ends 1 residue before the CDR3 boundary, so the rest is inferred from the germline J gene. The chain uses TRBV13-1 and TRBJ2-7, with 10 bases lining up with TRBD1. The germline V gene encodes CDR1 NSHNY and CDR2 SYGAGN. J was trimmed by 6 bases and V by 3 bases; bases with no gene match: 0. The CDR3 is 12 amino acids. The CDR3 is CASSGTGGEQYF. Partial CDR3 DNA: TGTGCCAGCAGTGGGACAGGGGGTGAACAGTAC.